This entry features one T cell receptor beta chain sequence. It has no known antigen specificity. It has no much larger one-base neighbor in the sample; base qualities were not kept. This entry belongs to a study of blood T cell repertoires in COVID-19 (dated by TCRdb to 2018 to 2020). In the study overall: Samples from collaborators originated in the United States, Italy and Spain and spanned both the acute and convalescent phases of COVID-19. The repertoires were released in a freely available public database intended as a resource for research on the immune response to SARS-CoV-2. Sample metadata almost always included a de-identified subject ID, COVID-19 status, age in years and sex. Where available, HLA class I and class II types were taken from metadata supplied by the sample provider and were not determined by assay-based typing. The dataset comprised deeply sampled blood TCRbeta repertoires from subjects exposed to, actively infected with, or recovered from COVID-19. The material from the prospective study consisted of cDNA or gDNA derived from T cells, B-cell-depleted T cells, or PBMCs. The samples were drawn from two sources: the first 160 participants of the ongoing ImmuneRACE study, and some 1,300 subjects contributed by 6 global collaborators. Broader findings and caveats from the paper: The amount of clinical and demographic metadata varied by source and participant and was provided uncurated.

The immunoSEQ Assay, a bias-controlled multiplex PCR, was used to amplify TCRbeta CDR3 regions from genomic DNA. The paper's data handling went like this. The number of nucleated cells in each sample was estimated by amplification of reference gene primers within the assay. Sequence reads were collapsed and filtered to measure the absolute abundance of every unique TCRbeta CDR3 rearrangement. For each sample, productive Simpson clonality was calculated as the square root of Simpson's diversity index over productive rearrangements. TCRdb mirrors the immuneACCESS table, restricted to in-frame sequences. Some clones are absent from its copies; in checked studies, under half trace to an unresolved V gene, and the reason for the others is unknown. The V and J calls and clone size were taken over from that table, and D and trimming were inferred from the DNA. In this sample the table shows 270,000 or so clones, roughly 80% of which occur a single time. The ten largest clones capture roughly 10% of the sample.

Spanning cysteine to phenylalanine, the CDR3 consists of 16 amino acids. Here the CDR3 DNA is all that survives: 48 bases in frame from base 1. The germline V gene (reference sequence) provides CDR1 MNHEY and CDR2 SMNVEV. Unmatched junction bases come to 11, with V trimmed by 7 bases and J by 2 bases. Samples from volunteer blood donors who had recovered from COVID-19 were contributed by a second Seattle source. Whole blood was collected in K2EDTA tubes by collaborating institutions according to the institutions' own protocols. For TCRbeta analysis, collaborator samples were shipped as frozen whole blood, as isolated PBMCs, or as DNA extracted from either sample type.

This receptor was identified in a woman in her forties or fifties who had recovered from COVID-19. The chain is encoded by TRBV27 joined to TRBJ1-2, with 9 middle bases fitting TRBD1. The sequenced sample was peripheral blood. The CDR3 in this case is CASTPQGDRENYGYTF. The nucleotide sequence is TGTGCCAGCACCCCTCAGGGGGACAGGGAGAACTATGGCTACACCTTC.